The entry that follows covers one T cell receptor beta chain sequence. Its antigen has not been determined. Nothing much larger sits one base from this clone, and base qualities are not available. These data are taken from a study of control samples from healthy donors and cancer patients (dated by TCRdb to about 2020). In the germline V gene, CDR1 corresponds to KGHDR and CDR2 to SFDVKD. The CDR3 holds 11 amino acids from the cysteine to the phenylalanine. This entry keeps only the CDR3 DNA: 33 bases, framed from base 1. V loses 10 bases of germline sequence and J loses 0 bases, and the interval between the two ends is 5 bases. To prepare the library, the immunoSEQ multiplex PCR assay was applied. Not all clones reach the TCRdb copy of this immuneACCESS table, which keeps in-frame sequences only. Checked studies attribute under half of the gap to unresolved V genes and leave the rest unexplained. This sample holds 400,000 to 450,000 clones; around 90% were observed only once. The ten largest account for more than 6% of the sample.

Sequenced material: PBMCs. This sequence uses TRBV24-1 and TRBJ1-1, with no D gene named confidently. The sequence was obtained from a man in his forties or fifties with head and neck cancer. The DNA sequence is TGTGCCACTCCATTGAACACTGAAGCTTTCTTT. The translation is CATPLNTEAFF.